Detailed here is one TCR beta chain. Its antigen has not been determined. The input lacks base qualities; no much larger clone sits a single base away. Separate from the approximately 690-subject first cohort, the validation cohort of roughly 130 subjects was the group to which the donors belonged. Spanning cysteine to phenylalanine, the CDR3 consists of 14 amino acids. The retained sequence is limited to the CDR3, 42 bases, with the frame set at the first base. Reading the germline V gene gives CDR1 MDHEN and CDR2 SYDVKM. The germline ends are 7 bases apart after V is trimmed by 5 bases and J by 0 bases. The sample originates from a study of cytomegalovirus exposure and HLA in healthy donors (dated by TCRdb to 2016 to 2017). Context from the whole study: According to a later analysis, one platform produced both the 100 to 150 validation repertoires and the approximately 670 repertoires of the first cohort. The aim of the study was to test whether cataloging public T cell receptors could identify signatures of past pathogen exposure. A separate validation cohort of 100 to 150 different subjects was used in addition to the roughly 670-subject first cohort. To predict cytomegalovirus infection status, the study brought together high-throughput TCR immunosequencing, statistical association of individual TCRs with disease status, and machine learning. The paper as a whole reports these results and caveats: Cytomegalovirus status was reported to be diagnosed by the classifier with high specificity and sensitivity in both the original and validation cohorts. The authors suggested that the approach could potentially be generalized to other disease states and immunological phenotypes. The validation cohort had no HLA typing available for a later analysis, so co-occurrence within that cohort was assessed over all 120 repertoires. Most TCR sequences were seen in very few donors, while some public TCRs were found in many individuals. Three of the identified cytomegalovirus-associated TCR beta chains were confirmed in vitro to be specific for cytomegalovirus antigens. Subsequent analysis determined that TCRs grouped into clusters in the first cohort also showed a tendency toward co-occurrence across the 90 to 150 validation repertoires, and 94% of cluster scores exceeded 0. The study gave a list of some 150 TCR beta chains associated with cytomegalovirus.

The library came from the immunoSEQ multiplex PCR assay. The authors' analysis ran thus. A statistical classification framework was developed to diagnose cytomegalovirus status using the catalog of TCR beta chain sequences. Entries here come from immuneACCESS through TCRdb and include only in-frame sequences with V and J called. Some clones fail to appear in such tables; in the studies checked, an unresolved V gene covers under half of the shortfall, and the cause of the remainder is unknown. V and J calls plus clone size are reproduced from that table; the DNA served to infer D and trimming. The sample contains roughly 250,000 clones, around 86% of them found a single time. Around 1.3% of the sample goes to the ten largest clones.

The sample was PBMCs. This clonotype was sampled from a woman aged 25 to 39 in good health and CMV-seropositive. Recombination joined TRBV28 with TRBJ1-4; the D gene assignment is ambiguous. The CDR3 reads as follows: CASSVASTNEKLFF. The DNA reads TGTGCCAGCAGTGTAGCGTCAACTAATGAAAAACTGTTTTTT.